The clone carrying this TCR beta chain was seen a few times. CDR3 length equals 13 residues. The data belong to a study of blood T cell repertoires in COVID-19. TCRdb's copy holds only in-frame clones and misses some; the assay was immunoSEQ multiplex PCR. This table has 140,000 to 150,000 clones, around 84% appearing once. Sequences were obtained from peripheral blood. The TCR was taken from a man aged 60 to 75 with active or convalescent COVID-19. The chain links TRBV12-1 to TRBJ1-2; TRBD1 reflects the table's D call only, with no check against the DNA. TRBV12-1 is annotated as a pseudogene. In nucleotides, the CDR3 is TGTGCCAGCAGCTTTGCACAGCTCTATGGCTACACCTTC. This sequence encodes CASSFAQLYGYTF.